This is a list of T cell receptor beta chains from one sample in a study of CD8 T cells in Susac syndrome. Via MiXCR, TCRdb re-called the immunoSEQ multiplex PCR reads, giving one row per CDR3 protein. The repertoire consists of around 170,000 distinct CDR3 sequences, with approximately 96% occurring once and the leading ten covering approximately 0.1%. What was sequenced was CD4+ T cells from PBMCs. The receptors were sampled from a human donor with Susac syndrome. CDR3s include the opening cysteine and the closing phenylalanine or tryptophan. D genes are given only for firm matches. Size tells how often a clone was seen (once, few, many) or the class of an expanded clone, and some rows leave it out.

length,V,size,D,J,CDR3,DNA
15,TRBV19,.,.,TRBJ2-7,CASSRRGAGYYEQYF,TGTGCCAGTAGCCGAAGGGGGGCAGGGTACTACGAGCAGTACTTC
16,TRBV7-3,.,.,TRBJ2-2,CASSLSGGANTGELFF,TGTGCCAGCAGCTTATCCGGCGGCGCGAACACCGGGGAGCTGTTTTTT
15,TRBV12-3/TRBV12-4,few,TRBD2,TRBJ2-3,CASSPGGSATDTQYF,TGTGCCAGCAGTCCGGGGGGGTCGGCAACAGATACGCAGTATTTT
15,TRBV5-4,.,.,TRBJ1-2,CASSLQVGFNYGYTF,TGTGCCAGCAGCTTGCAGGTCGGGTTCAACTATGGCTACACCTTC
8,TRBV7-8,.,.,TRBJ2-5,CASRLQYF,TGTGCCAGCAGGTTACAGTACTTC
13,TRBV5-1,.,TRBD1,TRBJ1-2,CASSKDREYGYTF,TGCGCCAGCAGCAAAGACAGGGAGTATGGCTACACCTTC
17,TRBV20-1,.,TRBD1,TRBJ1-6,CSARNSDRVTYNSPLHF,TGCAGTGCTAGAAACTCCGACAGGGTAACCTATAATTCACCCCTCCACTTT
16,TRBV4-1,.,TRBD2,TRBJ2-7,CASSQNSGGPSYEQYF,TGCGCCAGCAGCCAGAATAGCGGGGGCCCCTCCTACGAGCAGTACTTC
16,TRBV9,.,TRBD1,TRBJ1-1,CASSVATGAVDTEAFF,TGTGCCAGCAGCGTAGCAACAGGGGCGGTCGACACTGAAGCTTTCTTT
14,TRBV16,.,TRBD1,TRBJ1-1,CASSYTGGDTEAFF,TGTGCCAGCAGCTACACAGGGGGTGACACTGAAGCTTTCTTT
13,TRBV14,.,.,TRBJ2-1,CASSRSPYNEQFF,TGTGCCAGCAGTCGCAGCCCATACAATGAGCAGTTCTTC
14,TRBV4-1,.,.,TRBJ2-2,CASSRAYFTGELFF,TGCGCCAGCAGTCGGGCATATTTCACCGGGGAGCTGTTTTTT
16,TRBV24-1,.,.,TRBJ2-2,CATSDPGKANTGELFF,TGTGCCACCAGTGATCCAGGGAAGGCGAACACCGGGGAGCTGTTTTTT
17,TRBV7-9,once,.,TRBJ2-5,CASSFPMAGTVRKTQYF,TGTGCCAGCAGCTTCCCGATGGCTGGGACTGTGAGGAAGACCCAGTACTTC
14,TRBV25-1,.,.,TRBJ2-7,CASSEFGPTYEQYF,TGTGCCAGCAGTGAATTTGGGCCAACCTACGAGCAGTACTTC
16,TRBV7-9,once,.,TRBJ1-6,CASSLIGTGSDSPLHF,TGTGCCAGCAGCTTAATCGGCACTGGGTCAGATTCACCCCTCCACTTT
14,TRBV7-3,.,.,TRBJ2-5,CASSRNAGEETQYF,TGTGCCAGCAGCCGTAACGCAGGGGAGGAGACCCAGTACTTC
13,TRBV12-5,.,.,TRBJ2-1,CASVLVVLNEQFF,TGTGCTAGTGTTTTGGTAGTCCTCAATGAGCAGTTCTTC
15,TRBV2,.,.,TRBJ1-6,CASSPPGGGNSPLHF,TGTGCCAGCAGTCCCCCGGGGGGAGGGAATTCACCCCTCCACTTT
15,TRBV6-6,.,TRBD1,TRBJ1-2,CASSYTRTGGYGYTF,TGTGCCAGCAGTTATACCAGGACAGGGGGCTATGGCTACACCTTC
15,TRBV30,.,.,TRBJ1-2,CAWSAGTQGSYGYTF,TGTGCCTGGAGTGCCGGGACCCAGGGGTCCTATGGCTACACCTTC
15,TRBV24-1,.,.,TRBJ2-3,CATSEGGRSTDTQYF,TGTGCCACCAGTGAGGGGGGCAGGAGCACAGATACGCAGTATTTT
13,TRBV12-3/TRBV12-4,.,.,TRBJ2-7,CASSSRWFNEQYF,TGTGCCAGCAGTTCCCGATGGTTTAACGAGCAGTACTTC
13,TRBV15,.,.,TRBJ1-6,CATSGAGQSPLHF,TGTGCCACCAGCGGTGCAGGCCAATCACCCCTCCACTTT
15,TRBV23-1,.,.,TRBJ1-1,CARLSQGGKNTEAFF,TGCGCCAGATTGAGTCAAGGGGGGAAGAACACTGAAGCTTTCTTT
15,TRBV12-3/TRBV12-4,once,.,TRBJ2-2,CASSIGQPNTGELFF,TGTGCCAGCAGCATCGGACAGCCGAACACCGGGGAGCTGTTTTTT
13,TRBV30,.,.,TRBJ1-5,CAWNRDLEQPQHF,TGTGCCTGGAACCGGGACCTGGAGCAGCCCCAGCATTTT
13,TRBV5-1,.,TRBD1,TRBJ2-1,CASSLYRGSEQFF,TGCGCCAGCAGCTTGTACAGGGGCAGCGAGCAGTTCTTC
13,TRBV20-1,.,.,TRBJ2-6,CSARDTGANVLTF,TGCAGTGCTAGAGATACTGGGGCCAACGTCCTGACTTTC
13,TRBV23-1,.,.,TRBJ1-2,CASSRTEVGGYTF,TGCGCCAGCAGTCGGACAGAAGTGGGAGGCTACACCTTC